This T cell receptor beta chain was profiled in a study of blood T cell repertoires in COVID-19. Study in general: Samples came from the United States, Italy and Spain, spanning acute and convalescent COVID-19.

Assay used: immunoSEQ multiplex PCR; TCRdb lists only in-frame clones, some missing. The sample carries almost 70,000 clones, 75% to 85% recorded once. This CDR3 is 14 amino acids long. The V gene end was trimmed by 6 bases and the J gene end by 5 bases; junction bases not matched to a gene: 3. CDR1 and CDR2 from the germline V gene are MRHNA and SNTAGT. Sequencing used peripheral blood. V usage is TRBV6-4 and J usage is TRBJ2-2; 10 bases match TRBD1. The sequence was obtained from a human donor in a cohort sampled during active COVID-19. The CDR3 spells CASSRDRGTGELFF. As DNA, the CDR3 is TGTGCCAGCAGCCGGGACAGGGGAACCGGGGAGCTGTTTTTT.